These 32 T cell receptor beta chains originate from one sample sequenced in a study of blood T cell repertoires in COVID-19. Using immunoSEQ multiplex PCR, the repertoire was profiled, and TCRdb retains in-frame clones only, with some absent. This sample has some 95,000 clones; about 78% occur once, and the top ten carry around 9%. The specimen was peripheral blood. The receptors shown here come from a man in his forties or fifties who had recovered from COVID-19.

V gene TRBV5-1 combines with J gene TRBJ1-1, with 7 bases lining up with TRBD1. The CDR3 is 15 amino acids. The V gene end was trimmed by 4 bases and the J gene end by 1 base; junction bases not matched to a gene: 7. The germline V gene has CDR1 SGHRS and CDR2 YFSETQ. For the CDR3, the DNA is TGCGCCAGCAGCCCCAACACAGGGGCGAACACTGAAGCTTTCTTT. Amino acids: CASSPNTGANTEAFF.

The DNA for the CDR3 is TGTGCCAGCAGCTTCGGTGGGAGGGCCCCAGATACGCAGTATTTT. As protein: CASSFGGRAPDTQYF. This chain joins TRBV11-2 and TRBJ2-3; 7 bases are a match to TRBD2. V dropped 3 bases and J dropped 4; count of bases not matched to a gene: 7. Per germline, CDR1 SGHAT and CDR2 FQNNGV. The CDR3 spans 15 residues. Complete variable domain (other parts from reference TRBV11-2 and TRBJ2-3): EAGVAQSPRYKIIEKRQSVAFWCNPISGHATLYWYQQILGQGPKLLIQFQNNGVVDDSQLPKDRFSAERLKGVDSTLKIQPAKLEDSAVYLCASSFGGRAPDTQYFGPGTRLTVL.

This clone was seen more than once but under ten times. V is TRBV4-1 and J is TRBJ2-5; weak D call: TRBD2 (5 bases). Trimming pared 5 bases from V and 2 bases from J, leaving 9 bases between. Germline loops: CDR1 MGHRA, CDR2 YSYEKL. The CDR3 is 13 amino acids. DNA for the CDR3: TGCGCCAGCAGCTCGGGAAGACAAGAGACCCAGTACTTC. Encoded protein: CASSSGRQETQYF.

This clone has at least ten counts. CDR3 sequence reads: CASSFWGGEQYF. The CDR3 nucleotides read TGTGCCAGCAGTTTCTGGGGCGGTGAGCAGTACTTC. V and J are TRBV12-3 or TRBV12-4 and TRBJ2-7; a weak D match, TRBD1 (5 bases). The CDR3 covers 12 residues. With 3 bases removed from V and 7 bases from J, the gap between germline ends came to 10 bases.

This rearrangement joins TRBV5-4 to TRBJ1-2; D unresolved. Germline V gene lookup returns CDR1 SGHNT and CDR2 YYREEE (reference sequence). V lost 0 bases to trimming and J lost 2 bases, with 14 bases between them. This CDR3 comprises 16 residues. In nucleotides, the CDR3 is TGTGCCAGCAGCTTGGCGGAGGGCTCCTACAACTATGGCTACACCTTC. Translation gives CASSLAEGSYNYGYTF.

V usage is TRBV28 and J usage is TRBJ1-5; D gene ambiguous. The CDR3 length is 12 residues. Trimming removed 10 bases from V and 2 bases from J, with 9 bases in between. Germline-derived CDR1 and CDR2 are MDHEN and SYDVKM. The CDR3 DNA follows: TGTGCCACCTCACGGGGCAATCAGCCCCAGCATTTT. Translated, it gives CATSRGNQPQHF.

This sequence joins TRBV19 and TRBJ2-2; TRBD1 matches at 8 bases. The junction had 5 bases not matched to a gene; V was cut back by 1 base and J by 7 bases. This CDR3 region has 15 residues. Germline-derived CDR1 and CDR2 are LNHDA and SQIVND (reference sequence). For the CDR3, the DNA is TGTGCCAGTAGTATAGTCCCACAGGGGGACGGGGAGCTGTTTTTT. Translated, it gives CASSIVPQGDGELFF.

This clone has only a few counts. Relative to the germline gene, one junction end is altered; a read error may explain this. The V gene is TRBV7-3, the J gene TRBJ2-1; a possible D gene is TRBD1 (6 bases). The CDR3 runs to 12 residues. Germline values: CDR1 SGHTA, CDR2 FQGTGA. The CDR3 reads CASSLRDNEQFF. The DNA for the CDR3 is TGTGCCAGCAGCTTAAGGGACAACGAGCAGTTCTTC.

For this clone: The junction and the germline gene differ at one end; a read error may be behind it. The genes are TRBV7-9 and TRBJ1-1; D gene ambiguous. The CDR3 contains 13 residues. Germline V lookup: CDR1 SEHNR, CDR2 FQNEAQ (reference sequence). The chain's CDR3 is CASSIASNTEAFF. The CDR3 coding sequence is TGTGCCAGCAGCATAGCCTCGAACACTGAAGCTTTCTTT.

J is TRBJ2-6 and V is TRBV28; no definite D call. Trimming stripped 6 bases from V and 2 bases from J, with 14 bases between. The CDR3 covers 16 residues. From germline, CDR1 is MDHEN and CDR2 SYDVKM. The DNA for the CDR3 is TGTGCCAGCAGCCTTCCGATAGATACTGGGGCCAACGTCCTGACTTTC. Encoded protein: CASSLPIDTGANVLTF.

The rearrangement joins TRBV7-2 to TRBJ2-5, with 13 bases aligning to TRBD2. Trimming at V came to 0 bases and at J to 2 bases, leaving 0 bases not matched to a gene. Per the germline V gene, CDR1 is SGHTA and CDR2 is FQGNSA. The CDR3 sequence is 16 residues long. The CDR3 DNA follows: TGTGCCAGCAGCTTAGCGACTAGCGGGGGGCAAGAGACCCAGTACTTC. Protein: CASSLATSGGQETQYF. The full variable domain, rest sourced from reference TRBV7-2 and TRBJ2-5, is GAGVSQSPSNKVTEKGKDVELRCDPISGHTALYWYRQSLGQGLEFLIYFQGNSAPDKSGLPSDRFSAERTGGSVSTLTIQRTQQEDSAVYLCASSLATSGGQETQYFGPGTRLLVL.

This clone appeared a few times. The V call is TRBV7-3, the J call TRBJ2-1; 14 nucleotides agree with TRBD2. In germline, CDR1 is SGHTA, CDR2 FQGTGA. With V trimmed by 5 bases and J by 8 bases, 8 bases remained unmatched. This CDR3 spans 16 amino acids. The CDR3 bases are TGTGCCAGCAGCGGAGATGGACTAGCGGGAGGTCATGAGCAGTTCTTC. Protein product: CASSGDGLAGGHEQFF.

The chain recombines TRBV5-1 with TRBJ2-3; 8 bases match TRBD2. V shed 3 bases, J shed 2 bases, and the junction held 5 bases outside the gene matches. The CDR3 sequence is 15 residues long. Per the germline V gene, CDR1 is SGHRS and CDR2 is YFSETQ. The CDR3 DNA reads as TGCGCCAGCAGCTCCTCACTAGCGGACACAGATACGCAGTATTTT. Protein product: CASSSSLADTDTQYF.

This chain connects TRBV27 to TRBJ2-5; 9 bases line up with TRBD2. The CDR3 extends over 14 amino acids. CDR1 is MNHEY, CDR2 SMNVEV, per germline (reference sequence). Trimming took 5 bases from V and 3 from J; bases not matched to a gene: 4. The CDR3 nucleotides read TGTGCCAGCAGTCTAGCGGGGAGGGAAGAGACCCAGTACTTC. This encodes CASSLAGREETQYF.

This rearrangement joins TRBV6-5 to TRBJ1-4, with unresolved D. There are 14 residues in the CDR3. The V and J ends lost 8 bases and 0 bases respectively, with 10 bases between them. Germline CDR1 and CDR2: MNHEY and SVGAGI. The CDR3 nucleotides read TGTGCCAGCGGAAGACAAACAACTAATGAAAAACTGTTTTTT. Translating it yields CASGRQTTNEKLFF.

The rearrangement uses TRBV27 and TRBJ2-1; 8 nucleotides agree with TRBD2. Germline lookup yields CDR1 MNHEY and CDR2 SMNVEV (reference sequence). There are 19 residues in the CDR3. V trimming: 3 bases; J trimming: 4 bases; junction bases outside the gene matches: 17. For the CDR3, the DNA is TGTGCCAGCAGTTTGAATAGCGGGAACCTCGAAAACCAATACAATGAGCAGTTCTTC. It specifies CASSLNSGNLENQYNEQFF.

The rearrangement links TRBV5-1 to TRBJ1-2; 7 bases map to TRBD1. CDR3 length equals 13 residues. V gave up 4 bases and J gave up 10 bases; unmatched junction bases: 10. The germline gives CDR1 SGHRS, CDR2 YFSETQ. CDR3 sequence (DNA): TGCGCCAGCAGCAGTTGGACAGGTCGAGTCTACACCTTC. This sequence encodes CASSSWTGRVYTF.

This clone occurred many times. J is TRBJ1-1 and V is TRBV19, with TRBD1 matching over 7 bases. Germline CDR1 reads LNHDA; CDR2 reads SQIVND (reference sequence). With 3 bases clipped from V and 4 bases from J, the junction kept 8 bases outside the gene matches. The CDR3 has 15 amino acids. The CDR3 spells CASSMGQGVGTEAFF. The CDR3 nucleotides read TGTGCCAGTAGTATGGGGCAGGGGGTGGGCACTGAAGCTTTCTTT.

This clone showed up just once. The V and J genes are TRBV11-2 and TRBJ1-6; TRBD1 matches at 8 bases. The CDR3 totals 14 residues. From germline, CDR1 is SGHAT and CDR2 FQNNGV. Trimming took 5 bases from V and 12 from J; bases not matched to a gene: 9. The CDR3 spells CASSPGQGGGPLHF. In DNA, the CDR3 is TGTGCCAGCAGCCCCGGACAGGGTGGTGGACCCCTCCACTTT. The full variable domain, its missing parts supplied by reference TRBV11-2 and TRBJ1-6, is EAGVAQSPRYKIIEKRQSVAFWCNPISGHATLYWYQQILGQGPKLLIQFQNNGVVDDSQLPKDRFSAERLKGVDSTLKIQPAKLEDSAVYLCASSPGQGGGPLHFGNGTRLTVT.

The J gene is TRBJ2-1, the V gene TRBV9; D is uncertain. The CDR3 loop spans 13 amino acids. Per germline, CDR1 SGDLS and CDR2 YYNGEE. The germline V and J ends were trimmed by 0 bases and 8 bases, with 9 bases remaining between them. CDR3 protein: CASSVVDQDEQFF. The CDR3 DNA reads as TGTGCCAGCAGCGTAGTAGATCAGGATGAGCAGTTCTTC.

The genes are TRBV6-5 and TRBJ1-5; D might be TRBD1 (5 bases). The V end was cut by 6 bases, the J end by 5 bases, with 11 bases between. The germline CDR1 and CDR2 sequences are MNHEY and SVGAGI. The CDR3 runs to 13 residues. The CDR3 DNA is TGTGCCAGCAGGAAAACAGGCGATCAGCCCCAGCATTTT. Translated: CASRKTGDQPQHF.

The chain has TRBV9 and TRBJ2-3; D possibly corresponds to TRBD2 (5 bases). The ends were cut back, 5 bases at V and 0 bases at J, with 16 bases in the middle. Germline V CDR1 and CDR2: SGDLS, YYNGEE. This CDR3 has 16 residues. The CDR3 loop reads CASSGGPSISTDTQYF. CDR3 in DNA: TGTGCCAGCAGTGGAGGCCCGTCAATAAGCACAGATACGCAGTATTTT.

This chain uses TRBV11-3 with TRBJ2-5; possibly TRBD1 for D (6 bases). Trimming removed 5 bases from V and 1 base from J, with 14 bases in between. This CDR3 comprises 15 residues. Per the germline V gene, CDR1 is SGHNT and CDR2 is YENEEA. CDR3 protein: CASSVGTPAQETQYF. The CDR3 DNA is TGTGCCAGCAGCGTTGGGACACCCGCCCAAGAGACCCAGTACTTC.

The V gene is TRBV27, the J gene TRBJ2-2; unclear D gene. Trimming stripped 3 bases from V and 1 base from J, with 6 bases between. Germline V gene lookup returns CDR1 MNHEY and CDR2 SMNVEV (reference sequence). The CDR3 is 14 amino acids. The CDR3 here is CASSFRVNTGELFF. For the CDR3, the DNA is TGTGCCAGCAGTTTTCGGGTGAACACCGGGGAGCTGTTTTTT.

The V call is TRBV5-1, the J call TRBJ2-2; unclear D gene. There are 14 residues in the CDR3. Trimming left V 2 bases short and J 5 bases short, with 10 bases between. In germline, CDR1 is SGHRS, CDR2 YFSETQ. The CDR3 reads CASSLGRWTGELFF. Written as DNA, the CDR3 is TGCGCCAGCAGCTTAGGCAGGTGGACCGGGGAGCTGTTTTTT.

J is TRBJ1-4 and V is TRBV18; unclear D gene. CDR1 and CDR2 (germline): KGHSH, LQKENI. This CDR3 region has 15 residues. Trimming cost V 1 base and J 5 bases, with 11 bases left between them. The CDR3 protein is CASSPQPGGNEKLFF. CDR3 DNA: TGTGCCAGCTCACCACAACCGGGAGGAAATGAAAAACTGTTTTTT.

This clone has a single count. The rearrangement joins TRBV3-1 (or the pseudogene TRBV3-2) to TRBJ2-2; 7 bases align to TRBD2. CDR1 is LGHDT and CDR2 is YNNKEL in the germline V gene (reference sequence). CDR3 length: 17 amino acids. The V segment lost 4 bases and the J segment 5 bases; nucleotides outside the gene matches: 13. The CDR3 region has the DNA TGTGCCAGCAGCCGGCGGGAGTTACATTGGGAGACCGGGGAGCTGTTTTTT. This gives the protein CASSRRELHWETGELFF.

This clone was observed a few times. The genes are TRBV6-5 and TRBJ1-5, with a weak D call TRBD1 (6 bases). The V end lost 8 bases, the J end lost 6 bases, and 17 bases lay between the germline ends. This CDR3 has 14 residues. Germline V gives CDR1 MNHEY, CDR2 SVGAGI. CDR3 DNA: TGTGCCAGCGGATTGGGGGGGCGCGGTCAGCCCCAGCATTTT. Its protein is CASGLGGRGQPQHF.

The chain recombines TRBV7-9 with TRBJ2-7; 8 bases line up with TRBD2. Germline V gene lookup returns CDR1 SEHNR and CDR2 FQNEAQ (reference sequence). V gave up 4 bases and J gave up 2 bases; unmatched junction bases: 10. This CDR3 has 16 amino acids. CDR3 nucleotide sequence: TGTGCCAGCAGCTCCCGCTCAGCGGGGGTTACCTACGAGCAGTACTTC. Amino acids: CASSSRSAGVTYEQYF.

This sequence joins TRBV7-9 and TRBJ2-1, with 7 nucleotides matching TRBD2. V shed 2 bases and J 2 bases; nucleotides not matched to a gene: 6. Looked up from germline, CDR1 is SEHNR and CDR2 is FQNEAQ (reference sequence). The CDR3 has 16 amino acids. In DNA, the CDR3 is TGTGCCAGCAGCTTAAGCGGGGCCACCGCCTACAATGAGCAGTTCTTC. Translating gives CASSLSGATAYNEQFF.

This clone has just a few counts. J is TRBJ2-7 and V is TRBV29-1; 7 positions match TRBD1. This CDR3 is built from 12 residues. Trimming took 6 bases from V and 2 from J; bases not matched to a gene: 4. Looked up from germline, CDR1 is SQVTM and CDR2 is ANQGSEA. This chain's CDR3 is CSVEGQTYEQYF. The CDR3 coding sequence is TGCAGCGTAGAGGGACAGACCTACGAGCAGTACTTC.

The table lists this clone with a count of one. J is TRBJ1-1 and V is TRBV9; D perhaps matches TRBD1 (5 bases). Trimming removed 5 bases from V and 4 bases from J, with 15 bases in between. CDR3 length: 14 residues. Germline-derived CDR1 and CDR2 are SGDLS and YYNGEE. DNA for the CDR3: TGTGCCAGCAGTCTTCGGTCCCAGGGCACTGAAGCTTTCTTT. Its translation is CASSLRSQGTEAFF.